The clone carrying this T cell receptor (beta chain) occurred once. Using immunoSEQ multiplex PCR, the repertoire was profiled, and TCRdb retains in-frame clones only, with some absent. The sample lists about 290,000 clones, 85% to 90% occurring once. Enrollment of patients from Seattle took place during active infection, with longitudinal follow-up. The record originates from a study of blood T cell repertoires in COVID-19. For the study at large: PBMCs, B-cell-depleted T cells, or T cells provided the cDNA or gDNA that made up the material.

The sequence came from a woman in her twenties or thirties with COVID-19, enrolled during active disease. The sample consisted of peripheral blood.

The CDR3 bases are TGTGCCAGCTCACCGAGTTCCGGGACTTTGAACACTGAAGCTTTCTTT. Its translation: CASSPSSGTLNTEAFF. This chain links TRBV18 with TRBJ1-1, with D possibly matching TRBD1 (5 bases). CDR1 is KGHSH, CDR2 LQKENI, per germline. The CDR3 sequence is 16 residues long. Trimming pared 3 bases from V and 0 bases from J, leaving 14 bases between.